This TCR beta chain was captured by sequencing in a study of T cell responses to AZD1222 COVID-19 vaccine. Overall study results and limits: Regions 160-218 and 743-854 dominated among vaccine-associated CD4 TCRs spanning spike. Nearly half of spike-specific TCRs reportedly target variant regions that are unmutated in the B.1.351 and B.1.1.7 variants. Just a handful of AZD1222 recipients tested seropositive at baseline.

Turning to this clone: Antigen specificity is unknown.

The protocol was immunoSEQ multiplex PCR, while the TCRdb copy is restricted to in-frame clones and leaves out a portion. The sample contains approximately 150,000 clones, approximately 90% of which appear only once. The origin of this receptor is an adult who received the AZD1222 COVID-19 vaccine. The material sequenced was peripheral blood, taken 28 days after the second AZD1222 dose.

CDR3 residues: CASDRRGGTQPQHF. In DNA form, the CDR3 reads TGTGCCAGCGATAGGAGGGGCGGCACCCAGCCCCAGCATTTT. V usage is TRBV5-6 and J usage is TRBJ1-5, with D maybe TRBD1 (5 bases). The V gene lost 7 bases and the J gene lost 7 bases, with 18 bases spanning the gap. Germline V lookup: CDR1 SGHDT, CDR2 YYEEEE. The CDR3 sequence is 14 residues long.